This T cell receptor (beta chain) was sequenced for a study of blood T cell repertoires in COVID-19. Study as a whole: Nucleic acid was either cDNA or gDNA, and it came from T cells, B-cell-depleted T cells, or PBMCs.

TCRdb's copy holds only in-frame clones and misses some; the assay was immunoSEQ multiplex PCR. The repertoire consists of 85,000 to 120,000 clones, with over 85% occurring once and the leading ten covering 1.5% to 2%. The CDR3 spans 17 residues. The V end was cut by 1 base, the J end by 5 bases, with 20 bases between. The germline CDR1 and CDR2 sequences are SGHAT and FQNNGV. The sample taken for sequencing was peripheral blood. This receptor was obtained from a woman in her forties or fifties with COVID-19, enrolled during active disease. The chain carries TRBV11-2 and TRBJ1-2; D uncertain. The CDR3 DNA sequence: TGTGCCAGCAGCTTAGTAAGGCGGCTTGGAGGACGGTATGGCTACACCTTC. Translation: CASSLVRRLGGRYGYTF.